This T cell receptor (beta chain) comes out of a study of blood T cell repertoires in COVID-19. Study as a whole: PBMCs, B-cell-depleted T cells, or T cells provided the cDNA or gDNA that made up the material.

Seattle patients were enrolled during active infection and followed longitudinally. Per the study methods: Estimated nucleated cell counts came from reference gene primer amplification. Profiled with immunoSEQ multiplex PCR; TCRdb holds only in-frame clones, not every one. That table furnishes V, J and clone size, whereas the DNA furnished D and trimming. The sample consists of tens of thousands of clones, 80% to 90% of them appearing once. Per the germline V gene, CDR1 is MNHEY and CDR2 is SMNVEV (reference sequence). This CDR3 spans 13 amino acids. V was trimmed by 0 bases and J by 9 bases, leaving 12 bases between them.

The sample was peripheral blood. The chain links TRBV27 to TRBJ2-7, with D possibly matching TRBD2 (5 bases). The receptor's source is a woman aged 55-69 years with COVID-19, enrolled during active disease. The CDR3 region has the DNA TGTGCCAGCAGTTTATCACGAGGGCTCGGGCAGTACTTC. This gives the protein CASSLSRGLGQYF.